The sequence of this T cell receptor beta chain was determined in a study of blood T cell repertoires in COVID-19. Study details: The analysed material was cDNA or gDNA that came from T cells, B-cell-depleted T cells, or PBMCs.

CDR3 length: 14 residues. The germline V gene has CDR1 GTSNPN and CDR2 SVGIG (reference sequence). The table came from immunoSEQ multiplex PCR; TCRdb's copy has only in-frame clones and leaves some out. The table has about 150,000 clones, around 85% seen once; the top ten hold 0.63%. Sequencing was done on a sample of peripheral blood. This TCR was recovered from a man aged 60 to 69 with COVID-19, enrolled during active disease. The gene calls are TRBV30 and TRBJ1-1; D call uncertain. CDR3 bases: TGTGCTGGTAGCTCGGATCGTATAGGCACTGAAGCTTTCTTT. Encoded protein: CAGSSDRIGTEAFF.